What follows are 20 T cell receptor beta chains derived from one specimen sequenced in a study of cytomegalovirus exposure and HLA in healthy donors (dated by TCRdb to 2016 to 2017). The library came from the immunoSEQ multiplex PCR assay. For the multiplex PCR, a mixture combining 60 forward primers for TCR Vbeta segments and 13 reverse primers for TCR Jbeta segments was used. Drawn from immuneACCESS, this table holds only the in-frame rearrangements with V and J called that TCRdb kept. Clones are partly lost; checked studies trace under half to an unresolved V gene and leave the rest unexplained. The sample table contains under 150,000 clones; only one count was recorded for about 80% of them. The ten largest clones take up less than 3% of the sample. The sequencing sample was made of PBMCs. The receptors here all came from a man aged 30-40 years in good health and CMV-seronegative.

The genes are TRBV7-9 and TRBJ2-7; the D is unclear. V lost 6 bases and J lost 3, with 9 bases in between. The CDR3 loop spans 12 amino acids. Germline-derived CDR1 and CDR2 are SEHNR and FQNEAQ (reference sequence). The CDR3: CASSGRIYEQYF. The CDR3, as DNA: TGTGCCAGCAGTGGCAGAATCTACGAGCAGTACTTC.

The V and J genes are TRBV5-1 and TRBJ1-2; 9 nucleotides match TRBD1. This CDR3 region has 16 residues. Trimming took 0 bases from V and 2 from J; bases not matched to a gene: 5. Germline V gives CDR1 SGHRS, CDR2 YFSETQ. CDR3: CASSLGWTGDNYGYTF. The CDR3 nucleotides are TGCGCCAGCAGCTTGGGATGGACAGGGGACAACTATGGCTACACCTTC.

The chain has TRBV13 and TRBJ2-2; D not resolved. Per the germline V gene, CDR1 is PRHDT and CDR2 is FYEKMQ (reference sequence). V lost 0 bases to trimming and J lost 4 bases, with 6 bases between them. The CDR3 contains 14 residues. CDR3 residues: CASSLGQLTGELFF. CDR3 in DNA: TGTGCCAGCAGCTTAGGACAGCTCACCGGGGAGCTGTTTTTT.

This chain links TRBV2 with TRBJ2-5; TRBD2 matches 7 bases. This CDR3 contains 15 residues. The germline CDR1 and CDR2 sequences are SNHLY and FYNNEI. The junction had 9 bases not matched to a gene; V was cut back by 3 bases and J by 5 bases. CDR3 in amino acids: CASSDGGSIGETQYF. Here the CDR3 DNA reads TGTGCCAGCAGTGATGGCGGGAGTATAGGGGAGACCCAGTACTTC.

The chain carries TRBV7-2 and TRBJ2-1; tentative D call: TRBD1 (5 bases). The CDR3 extends over 14 amino acids. Between the trimmed V and J ends, which lost 5 bases and 4 bases, there was a span of 12 bases. In germline, CDR1 is SGHTA, CDR2 FQGNSA. The CDR3 DNA follows: TGTGCCAGCAGCCCAGGGCCAGAGTACAATGAGCAGTTCTTC. Its protein is CASSPGPEYNEQFF.

The chain has TRBV30 and TRBJ1-1; 8 bases agree with TRBD1. The CDR3 spans 12 residues. With 1 base clipped from V and 10 bases from J, the junction kept 5 bases outside the gene matches. In germline, CDR1 is GTSNPN, CDR2 SVGIG (reference sequence). CDR3 coding DNA: TGTGCCTGGAGTGCGCAGGGGGCCCTAGCTTTCTTT. This codes for CAWSAQGALAFF.

The chain combines TRBV18 with TRBJ2-3, with 10 bases identical to TRBD2. The V gene end was trimmed by 6 bases and the J gene end by 4 bases; junction bases not matched to a gene: 10. The CDR3 has 16 amino acids. CDR1 and CDR2 (germline): KGHSH, LQKENI. The CDR3 reads CASSLMKREGSDTQYF. CDR3 coding DNA: TGTGCCAGCTCTCTTATGAAGCGGGAGGGCTCAGATACGCAGTATTTT.

The chain carries TRBV7-9 and TRBJ2-7, with D uncertain. With 6 bases removed from V and 5 bases from J, the gap between germline ends came to 14 bases. The CDR3 is 13 amino acids. Germline CDR1 reads SEHNR; CDR2 reads FQNEAQ (reference sequence). The CDR3 sequence is CASRFSPVDEQYF. DNA of the CDR3: TGTGCCAGCAGGTTTTCTCCAGTCGACGAGCAGTACTTC.

V is TRBV29-1 and J is TRBJ1-2; D not resolved. Looked up from germline, CDR1 is SQVTM and CDR2 is ANQGSEA. The CDR3 covers 12 residues. Trimming cost V 5 bases and J 5 bases, with 12 bases left between them. Written as DNA, the CDR3 is TGCAGCGTTTTTAGCGGGCAATATGGCTACACCTTC. This codes for CSVFSGQYGYTF.

V and J are TRBV28 and TRBJ1-5; D not resolved. V was clipped by 3 bases and J by 3 bases, with 12 bases between them. Germline CDR1 is MDHEN and CDR2 is SYDVKM. The CDR3 runs to 15 residues. The CDR3 nucleotides are TGTGCCAGCAGTTTGGGCGTAACACCCAATCAGCCCCAGCATTTT. Translation gives CASSLGVTPNQPQHF.

This rearrangement joins TRBV7-9 to TRBJ1-1; D gene uncertain. Germline V gene data show CDR1 as SEHNR and CDR2 as FQNEAQ (reference sequence). The CDR3 spans 13 residues. The V end lost 3 bases, the J end lost 5 bases, and 10 bases lay between the germline ends. CDR3 coding DNA: TGTGCCAGCAGCTTGGGGAGGGAGACTGAAGCTTTCTTT. It is translated as CASSLGRETEAFF.

This clone was detected once. The chain recombines TRBV19 with TRBJ2-3, with TRBD2 matching 10 bases. Germline values: CDR1 LNHDA, CDR2 SQIVND (reference sequence). V gave up 4 bases and J gave up 2 bases; unmatched junction bases: 9. There are 17 residues in the CDR3. Here the CDR3 DNA reads TGTGCCAGTAGTACCCTCGGGACTAGCGTAATCACAGATACGCAGTATTTT. It yields the protein CASSTLGTSVITDTQYF.

The V gene is TRBV5-6, the J gene TRBJ2-1; possible D gene TRBD1, 5 bases. There are 14 residues in the CDR3. Germline V lookup: CDR1 SGHDT, CDR2 YYEEEE. Trimming took off 4 bases at V and 1 base at J, with 9 bases between the two ends. In DNA, the CDR3 is TGTGCCAGCAGCCGAAGGGGTTCCTACAATGAGCAGTTCTTC. Amino acids: CASSRRGSYNEQFF. Combining the CDR3 with reference TRBV5-6 and TRBJ2-1 gives the whole variable domain DAGVTQSPTHLIKTRGQQVTLRCSPKSGHDTVSWYQQALGQGPQFIFQYYEEEERQRGNFPDRFSGHQFPNYSSELNVNALLLGDSALYLCASSRRGSYNEQFFGPGTRLTVL.

This clone was observed a single time. V gene TRBV19 combines with J gene TRBJ1-1; 7 bases map to TRBD1. CDR1 is LNHDA, CDR2 SQIVND, per germline (reference sequence). This CDR3 spans 15 amino acids. V lost 0 bases and J lost 3; bases outside the gene matches: 4. Here the CDR3 reads CASSIDRRGHTEAFF. CDR3 sequence (DNA): TGTGCCAGTAGTATAGATCGGAGGGGGCACACTGAAGCTTTCTTT.

The J gene is TRBJ2-7, the V gene TRBV7-9, with a weak D call TRBD1 (6 bases). Germline V gene sequence: CDR1 SEHNR, CDR2 FQNEAQ (reference sequence). V lost 5 bases to trimming and J lost 2 bases, with 16 bases between them. The CDR3 sequence is 15 residues long. CDR3 protein: CASSQVLKGAYEQYF. The CDR3 region has the DNA TGTGCCAGCAGCCAAGTTTTGAAGGGGGCCTACGAGCAGTACTTC.

This clone has only a few counts. The chain employs TRBV5-1 and TRBJ2-1, with 16 bases matching TRBD2. Germline CDR1 reads SGHRS; CDR2 reads YFSETQ. V lost 4 bases and J lost 2; bases outside the gene matches: 9. The CDR3 is 19 residues long. CDR3 coding DNA: TGCGCCAGCAGCCTGGCAGGGACTAGCGGGAGGGATGCCTACAATGAGCAGTTCTTC. This translates into CASSLAGTSGRDAYNEQFF.

V gene TRBV9 combines with J gene TRBJ2-7, with D possibly matching TRBD2 (6 bases). The ends were cut back, 4 bases at V and 1 base at J, with 12 bases in the middle. Germline CDR1 is SGDLS and CDR2 is YYNGEE. This CDR3 is built from 14 residues. CDR3 protein: CASSPWDFSYEQYF. The CDR3 DNA is TGTGCCAGCAGCCCCTGGGACTTTTCCTACGAGCAGTACTTC. Supplemented by reference TRBV9 and TRBJ2-7, the full variable domain reads DSGVTQTPKHLITATGQRVTLRCSPRSGDLSVYWYQQSLDQGLQFLIQYYNGEERAKGNILERFSAQQFPDLHSELNLSSLELGDSALYFCASSPWDFSYEQYFGPGTRLTVT.

The genes are TRBV9 and TRBJ2-7; the D gene is possibly TRBD1 (6 bases). The V gene lost 3 bases and the J gene lost 0 bases, with 10 bases spanning the gap. Germline V gives CDR1 SGDLS, CDR2 YYNGEE. CDR3 length: 14 amino acids. The CDR3 DNA follows: TGTGCCAGCAGCGCTTGGGACAACTCCTACGAGCAGTACTTC. Translated, it gives CASSAWDNSYEQYF. Full variable domain (outside the CDR3, taken from reference TRBV9 and TRBJ2-7): DSGVTQTPKHLITATGQRVTLRCSPRSGDLSVYWYQQSLDQGLQFLIQYYNGEERAKGNILERFSAQQFPDLHSELNLSSLELGDSALYFCASSAWDNSYEQYFGPGTRLTVT.

V usage is TRBV2 and J usage is TRBJ2-3, with 7 bases lining up with TRBD2. Germline V gene sequence: CDR1 SNHLY, CDR2 FYNNEI. The CDR3 has 14 amino acids. J was trimmed by 3 bases and V by 4 bases; bases with no gene match: 4. The CDR3, as DNA: TGTGCCAGCAGTGTCGGGAGGCAGACAGATACGCAGTATTTT. This sequence encodes CASSVGRQTDTQYF. Using reference TRBV2 and TRBJ2-3 for the parts outside the CDR3, the full variable domain is EPEVTQTPSHQVTQMGQEVILRCVPISNHLYFYWYRQILGQKVEFLVSFYNNEISEKSEIFDDQFSVERPDGSNFTLKIRSTKLEDSAMYFCASSVGRQTDTQYFGPGTRLTVL.

This rearrangement joins TRBV7-2 to TRBJ2-3, with 10 bases aligning to TRBD1. This CDR3 spans 18 amino acids. Germline V gene sequence: CDR1 SGHTA, CDR2 FQGNSA. With V trimmed by 3 bases and J by 4 bases, 13 bases remained unmatched. CDR3 sequence reads: CASSFFPPGTGAPDTQYF. CDR3 in DNA: TGTGCCAGCAGCTTCTTCCCGCCTGGGACAGGGGCCCCAGATACGCAGTATTTT.